This TCR beta chain was observed in a study of blood T cell repertoires in COVID-19. Trimming pared 6 bases from V and 4 bases from J, leaving 10 bases between. Germline CDR1 MNHEY, CDR2 SVGEGT. The CDR3 has 12 residues. Profiled with immunoSEQ multiplex PCR; TCRdb holds only in-frame clones, not every one. The table has some 180,000 clones, around 87% seen once; the top ten hold 20% to 25%. The sequencing sample was made of PBMCs or T cells enriched from blood (not recorded which). This clonotype originated in a woman aged 40-49 years in a cohort exposed to, infected with or recovered from COVID-19 (not recorded which). The chain couples TRBV6-2 or TRBV6-3 to TRBJ2-7; D perhaps matches TRBD1 (6 bases). CDR3 protein: CASSLDRYEQYF. As DNA, the CDR3 is TGTGCCAGCAGCCTCGACAGGTACGAGCAGTACTTC.